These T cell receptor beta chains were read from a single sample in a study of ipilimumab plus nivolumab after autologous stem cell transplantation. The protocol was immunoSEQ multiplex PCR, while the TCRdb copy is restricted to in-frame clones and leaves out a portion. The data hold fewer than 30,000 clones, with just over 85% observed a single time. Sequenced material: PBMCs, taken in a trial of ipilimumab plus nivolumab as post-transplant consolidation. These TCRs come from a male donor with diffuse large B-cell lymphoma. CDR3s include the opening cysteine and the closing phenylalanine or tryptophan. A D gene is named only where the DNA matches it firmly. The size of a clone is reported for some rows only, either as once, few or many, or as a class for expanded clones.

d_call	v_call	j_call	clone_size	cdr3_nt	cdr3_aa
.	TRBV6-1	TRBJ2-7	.	TGTGCCAGCAGTGATGCCGGGACGGCTTACGGCGAGCAGTACTTC	CASSDAGTAYGEQYF
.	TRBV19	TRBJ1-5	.	TGTGCCAGTAGTCCTCGGGAAGGGGGCAATCAGCCCCAGCATTTT	CASSPREGGNQPQHF
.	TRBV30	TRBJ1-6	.	TGTGCCTGGAGTGTGGGGCAGCCCTATAATTCACCCCTCCACTTT	CAWSVGQPYNSPLHF
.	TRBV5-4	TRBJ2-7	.	TGTGCCAGCAGCTTGAACAGGGACTACGAGCAGTACTTC	CASSLNRDYEQYF
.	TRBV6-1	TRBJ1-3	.	TGTGCCAGCAGTGAGTTTAACTCTGGAAACACCATATATTTT	CASSEFNSGNTIYF
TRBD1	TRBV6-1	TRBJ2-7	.	TGTGCCAGCGGGGGAGGACAGGGGGGTTACGAGCAGTACTTC	CASGGGQGGYEQYF
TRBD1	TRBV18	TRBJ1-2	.	TGTGCCAGCTCTCCCGGGACAGACGTTAACTATGGCTACACCTTC	CASSPGTDVNYGYTF
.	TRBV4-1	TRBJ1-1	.	TGCGCCAGCAGCATTACCGGGACGCCGACTCGATGGGGCTTT	CASSITGTPTRWGF
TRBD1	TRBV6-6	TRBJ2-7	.	TGTGCCAGCAGAGGGACAGGGTATAGCTACGAGCAGTACTTC	CASRGTGYSYEQYF
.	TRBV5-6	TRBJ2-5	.	TGTGCCAGCAGCAAGACACAAGCGGGCTCGCAAGAGACCCAGTACTTC	CASSKTQAGSQETQYF
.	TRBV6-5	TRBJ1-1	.	TGTGCCAGCAGACCCCGGGACCCGAACACTGAAGCTTTCTTT	CASRPRDPNTEAFF
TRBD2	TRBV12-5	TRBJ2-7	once	TGTGCTAGTGGTTTGGTACGGGGAGCGGGGGGGATATACGAGCAGTACTTC	CASGLVRGAGGIYEQYF
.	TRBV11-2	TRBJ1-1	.	TGTGCCAGCAGCCTTTTACTTGGCCTCGTCACTGAAGCTTTCTTT	CASSLLLGLVTEAFF
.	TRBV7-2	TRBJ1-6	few	TGTGCCAGCAGCTTAGATTACCTTTCACCCCTCCACTTT	CASSLDYLSPLHF
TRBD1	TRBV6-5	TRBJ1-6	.	TGTGCCAGCAGTTACTCGACACCTACAGGGGATTCACCCCTCCACTTT	CASSYSTPTGDSPLHF
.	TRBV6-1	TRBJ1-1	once	TGTGCCAGCAGGAAAGGACAGACGAACACTGAAGCTTTCTTT	CASRKGQTNTEAFF
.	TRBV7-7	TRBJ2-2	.	TGTGCTAGCACCCCAGGTGGGGGGGCTTGGAACACCGGGGAGCTGTTTTTT	CASTPGGGAWNTGELFF
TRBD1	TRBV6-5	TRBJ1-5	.	TGTGCCAGCAGACCTCCAGGGGGAATGGATCAGCCCCAGCATTTT	CASRPPGGMDQPQHF
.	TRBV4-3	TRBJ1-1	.	TGCGCCAGCAGCCAAGATATGGGGGCTTCAGAAGCTTTCTTT	CASSQDMGASEAFF
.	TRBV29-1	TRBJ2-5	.	TGCAGCGTTGTGCACAGGAGAAAAGAGACCCAGTACTTC	CSVVHRRKETQYF
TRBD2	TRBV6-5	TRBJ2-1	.	TGTGCCAGCAGTTACTCGCCTAGCGGACGCGAGCAGTTCTTC	CASSYSPSGREQFF
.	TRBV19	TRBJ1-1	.	TGTGCCAGTAGTATAGAGAGCGGACTTAGGAACACTGAAGCTTTCTTT	CASSIESGLRNTEAFF
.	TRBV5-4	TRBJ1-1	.	TGTGCCAGCAGCCCACGGCAGGGAGGTCGGACTGAAGCTTTCTTT	CASSPRQGGRTEAFF
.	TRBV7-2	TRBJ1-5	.	TGTGCCAGCAGGTTAGGGGCCAATCAGCCCCAGCATTTT	CASRLGANQPQHF
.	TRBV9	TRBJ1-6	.	TGTGCCAGCAGCCCCAGACCGGGGGGGCTGGATTCACCCCTCCACTTT	CASSPRPGGLDSPLHF
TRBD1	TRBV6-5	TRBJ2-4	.	TGTGCCAGCAGGGGACAGGGGGTCAAAAACATTCAGTACTTC	CASRGQGVKNIQYF
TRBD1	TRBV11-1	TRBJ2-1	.	TGTGCCAGCAGCCCAAGCCCCGCTCGGGACAGATTAGCGGAGCAGTTCTTC	CASSPSPARDRLAEQFF
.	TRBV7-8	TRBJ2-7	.	TGTGTCAGCAGCCGAAGCATACGGGGGATCTCCTACGAGCAGTACTTC	CVSSRSIRGISYEQYF
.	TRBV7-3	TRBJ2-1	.	TGTGCCAGCAGCTTGGGTTTAGGGACCTACAATGAGCAGTTCTTC	CASSLGLGTYNEQFF
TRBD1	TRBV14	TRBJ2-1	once	TGTGCCAGCAGCCAAGATATGTGGGACAGGCGTGGAAATGAGCAGTTCTTC	CASSQDMWDRRGNEQFF
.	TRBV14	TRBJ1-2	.	TGTGCCAGCAGCCCCCGGCCAGAGTGGGGCTACACCTTC	CASSPRPEWGYTF
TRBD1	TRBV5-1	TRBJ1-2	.	TGCGCCAGCACCCCTACCCCGGGACAGGGGACCTACACCTTC	CASTPTPGQGTYTF
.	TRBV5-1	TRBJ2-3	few	TGCGCCAGCAGTTCATTACCGGGACCGCGTAGCACAGATACGCAGTATTTT	CASSSLPGPRSTDTQYF
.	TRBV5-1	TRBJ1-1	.	TGCGCCAGCAGCTTGTCCGGGGGTGGTGACACTGAAGCTTTCTTT	CASSLSGGGDTEAFF
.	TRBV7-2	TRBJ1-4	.	TGTGCCAGCAGCCGGGTGGCAACTAATGAAAAACTGTTTTTT	CASSRVATNEKLFF
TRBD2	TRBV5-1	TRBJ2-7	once	TGCGCCAGCAGCTCGAGGGCGGGGGGGCATACCTACGAGCAGTACTTC	CASSSRAGGHTYEQYF
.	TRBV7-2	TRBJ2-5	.	TGTGCCAGCAGCCCGGCGACAGGGAGGTATGGGGAGACCCAGTACTTC	CASSPATGRYGETQYF
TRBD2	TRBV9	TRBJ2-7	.	TGTGCCAGCAGCGTAGGGGGTAGCGGGGGGCCTAGCTCCTACGAGCAGTACTTC	CASSVGGSGGPSSYEQYF
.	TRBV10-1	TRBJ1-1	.	TGCGCCAGCAGGGGGGGGGCTCGAACAACGGACACTGAAGCTTTCTTT	CASRGGARTTDTEAFF
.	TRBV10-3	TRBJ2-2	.	TGTGCCACGTCGGGGGGCGCGAACACCGGGGAGCTGTTTTTT	CATSGGANTGELFF
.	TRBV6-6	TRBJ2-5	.	TGTGCCAGCAGGCAACAACCGACGGACTTCCAAGAGACCCAGTACTTC	CASRQQPTDFQETQYF
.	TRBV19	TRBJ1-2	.	TGTGCCAGTAGTATTTTTGGGCGCCTTGGTTACACCTTC	CASSIFGRLGYTF